The next 9 T cell receptor beta chains were all read from a single sample in a study of neurological immune-mediated disorders. MiXCR, run by TCRdb on the 5' RACE reads, gives a single entry per CDR3 protein. Of about 33,000 distinct CDR3 sequences listed, about 13% were seen once; the top ten hold about 2.3%. Time point denoted: longitudinal time-point 2. The sample was PBMCs. The receptor set was obtained from a woman aged 40 to 50 in good health.

On this clonotype itself: Being one base from a much bigger clone, this may be a read error. The J gene is TRBJ1-2, the V gene TRBV4-2; D is uncertain. Trimming shortened V by 0 bases and J by 4 bases, and 9 bases separated the two germline ends. Germline V gene data show CDR1 as LGHNA and CDR2 as YNFKEQ. The CDR3 sequence is 14 residues long. CDR3 sequence reads: CASSQDVAGYGYTF. CDR3 coding DNA: TGTGCCAGCAGCCAAGATGTGGCGGGCTATGGCTACACCTTC.

Of note for this clonotype: This sequence may be a read error, since a much larger clone differs from it by one base. The chain has TRBV20-1 and TRBJ2-3, with D possibly being TRBD2 (6 bases). The germline V and J ends were trimmed by 5 bases and 4 bases, with 19 bases remaining between them. CDR3 length: 15 amino acids. From germline, CDR1 is DFQATT and CDR2 SNEGSKA (reference sequence). Here the CDR3 DNA reads TGCAGTGCTGGGATAGTGGGAGGATCGTCAGATACGCAGTATTTT. This gives the protein CSAGIVGGSSDTQYF.

Points on this clonotype: An end of the junction does not agree with germline; a read error may underlie this. The chain uses TRBV29-1 and TRBJ2-1; 10 bases are shared with TRBD2. This CDR3 is 13 amino acids long. Germline V CDR1 and CDR2: SQVTM, ANQGSEA. The CDR3 reads CSIAAGGHNKQFF. The CDR3 DNA sequence: TGCAGTATAGCAGCGGGAGGGCACAATAAGCAGTTCTTC.

This clonotype was counted at least ten times. V and J are TRBV20-1 and TRBJ1-1, with D tentatively TRBD1 (5 bases). V was trimmed by 3 bases and J by 4 bases, leaving 18 bases between them. In germline, CDR1 is DFQATT, CDR2 SNEGSKA (reference sequence). This CDR3 region has 15 residues. CDR3 residues: CSASPTGLRGTEAFF. DNA of the CDR3: TGCAGTGCTAGCCCAACGGGGTTGAGGGGCACTGAAGCTTTCTTT.

As for this clonotype: It may be a read error: a sequence one base away is much more abundant. This rearrangement joins TRBV6-6 to TRBJ2-7; D not certain. Germline V CDR1 and CDR2: MNHNY, SVGAGI (reference sequence). CDR3 length equals 12 residues. The V end lost 5 bases, the J end lost 2 bases, and 7 bases lay between the germline ends. The CDR3 sequence is CASSHGAYEQYF. In DNA, the CDR3 is TGTGCCAGCAGTCATGGAGCCTACGAGCAGTACTTC.

In this sample, this clonotype turned up many times. V gene TRBV3-1 combines with J gene TRBJ2-7, with TRBD1 matching over 7 bases. Trimming removed 4 bases from V and 3 bases from J; junction bases left unmatched: 6. Germline assignment: CDR1 LGHDT and CDR2 YNNKEL (reference sequence). CDR3 length: 14 amino acids. The CDR3 DNA reads TGTGCCAGCAGCCTTGGGGACAGCCTCTACGAGCAGTACTTC. Protein: CASSLGDSLYEQYF.

This clonotype was counted many times. The rearrangement uses TRBV12-3 or TRBV12-4 and TRBJ1-5; 11 nucleotides match TRBD1. Trimming at V came to 3 bases and at J to 2 bases, leaving 9 bases not matched to a gene. The CDR3 length is 18 residues. DNA of the CDR3: TGTGCCAGCAGTTTTGGGACAGGGGGAAGGCCCGGCAATCAGCCCCAGCATTTT. It codes for CASSFGTGGRPGNQPQHF.

This chain links TRBV6-6 with TRBJ1-2; TRBD1 aligns across 7 bases. There are 12 residues in the CDR3. Looked up from germline, CDR1 is MNHNY and CDR2 is SVGAGI (reference sequence). CDR3: CVICDRVYGYTF. CDR3 coding DNA: TGTGTCATCTGTGACAGGGTCTATGGCTACACCTTC.

This clonotype showed up many times. V usage is TRBV6-2 or TRBV6-3 and J usage is TRBJ2-3; D not resolved. From germline, CDR1 is MNHEY and CDR2 SVGEGT. V was trimmed by 6 bases and J by 4 bases, leaving 11 bases between them. The CDR3 spans 13 residues. The CDR3 here is CASRPDNSDTQYF. The CDR3 DNA follows: TGTGCCAGCAGACCAGACAACTCAGATACGCAGTATTTT.